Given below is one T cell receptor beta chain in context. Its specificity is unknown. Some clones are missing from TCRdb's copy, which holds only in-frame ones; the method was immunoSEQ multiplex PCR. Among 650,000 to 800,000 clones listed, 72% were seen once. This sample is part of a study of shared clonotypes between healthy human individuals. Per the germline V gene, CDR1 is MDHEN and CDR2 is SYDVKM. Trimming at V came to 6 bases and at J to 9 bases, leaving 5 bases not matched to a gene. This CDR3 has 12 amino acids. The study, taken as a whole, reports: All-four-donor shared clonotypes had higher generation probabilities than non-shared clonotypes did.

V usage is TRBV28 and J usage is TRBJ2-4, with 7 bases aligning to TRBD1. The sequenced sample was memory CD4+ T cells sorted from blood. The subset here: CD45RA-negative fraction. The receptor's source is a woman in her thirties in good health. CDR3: CASRRGGGIQYF. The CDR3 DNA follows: TGTGCCAGCAGAAGAGGGGGCGGCATTCAGTACTTC.